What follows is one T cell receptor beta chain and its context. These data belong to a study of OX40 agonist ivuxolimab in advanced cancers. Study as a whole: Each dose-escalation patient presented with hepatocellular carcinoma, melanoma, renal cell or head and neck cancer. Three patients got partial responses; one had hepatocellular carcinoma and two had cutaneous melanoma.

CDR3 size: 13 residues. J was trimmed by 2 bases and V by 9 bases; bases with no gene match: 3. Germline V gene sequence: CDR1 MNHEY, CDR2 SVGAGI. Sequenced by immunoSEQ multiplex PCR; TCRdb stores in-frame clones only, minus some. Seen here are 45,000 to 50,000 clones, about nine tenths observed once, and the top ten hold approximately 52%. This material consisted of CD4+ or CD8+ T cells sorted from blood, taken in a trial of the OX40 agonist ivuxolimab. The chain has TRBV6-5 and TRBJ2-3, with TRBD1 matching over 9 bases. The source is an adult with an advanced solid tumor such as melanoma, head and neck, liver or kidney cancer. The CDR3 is CASGTGITDTQYF. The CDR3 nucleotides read TGTGCCAGTGGGACAGGGATCACAGATACGCAGTATTTT.